This TCR beta chain was sequenced during a study of blood T cell repertoires in COVID-19. Overall study: COVID-19 samples, acute and convalescent, were from the United States, Italy and Spain. Sources were T cells, B-cell-depleted T cells, or PBMCs; the material itself was cDNA or gDNA.

CDR3 length: 14 residues. Germline CDR1 and CDR2: MNHNY and SVGAGI (reference sequence). The V end lost 2 bases, the J end lost 2 bases, and 10 bases lay between the germline ends. Assay used: immunoSEQ multiplex PCR; TCRdb lists only in-frame clones, some missing. The sample comprises about 88,000 clones, approximately 81% of which are singletons, and more than 14% rests with the top ten. The gene calls are TRBV6-6 and TRBJ2-7, with D perhaps TRBD1 (6 bases). The sequence was obtained from a woman in her sixties or seventies with acute or convalescent COVID-19. Specimen: peripheral blood. The CDR3 sequence: CASSYADRTYEQYV. The CDR3 DNA is TGTGCCAGCAGTTACGCGGACAGAACCTACGAGCAGTACGTC.